Shown below are 16 T cell receptor beta chains from a single sample sequenced in a study of shared clonotypes between healthy human individuals. Sequenced by immunoSEQ multiplex PCR; TCRdb stores in-frame clones only, minus some. The sample lists 450,000 to 550,000 clones; approximately 79% were seen once. Sequences were obtained from PBMCs. These receptors originate from a woman in her thirties or forties in good health. Some clones in this sample may be carry-over from other donors' samples.

This clone was seen once. This chain joins TRBV29-1 and TRBJ1-4; 8 nucleotides agree with TRBD1. Germline CDR1 is SQVTM and CDR2 is ANQGSEA. The J segment lost 8 bases and the V segment lost 5 bases, leaving 10 bases of the junction unmatched. The CDR3 is 14 amino acids. CDR3 protein: CSVTGRDRREKLFF. The CDR3, as DNA: TGCAGCGTTACGGGCCGGGACAGGAGGGAAAAACTGTTTTTT.

J is TRBJ1-5 and V is TRBV30; unclear D gene. The CDR3 runs 13 residues. Trimming removed 0 bases from V and 3 bases from J, with 6 bases in between. Germline loops: CDR1 GTSNPN, CDR2 SVGIG (reference sequence). The CDR3 DNA sequence: TGTGCCTGGAGTGTACACAACAATCAGCCCCAGCATTTT. This gives the protein CAWSVHNNQPQHF.

This rearrangement joins TRBV19 to TRBJ2-5; possibly TRBD2 for D (5 bases). The V gene's germline CDR1 is LNHDA and CDR2 SQIVND (reference sequence). The CDR3 totals 15 residues. The ends were cut back, 8 bases at V and 7 bases at J, with 23 bases in the middle. In DNA form, the CDR3 reads TGTGCCAGTGCCCTCGGTTCTAACCCGGCGGGGACCCAGTACTTC. It specifies CASALGSNPAGTQYF.

The J gene is TRBJ2-7, the V gene TRBV7-2; D is uncertain. The germline V gene has CDR1 SGHTA and CDR2 FQGNSA. The germline V and J ends were trimmed by 4 bases and 3 bases, with 13 bases remaining between them. CDR3 length equals 14 residues. CDR3 sequence (DNA): TGTGCCAGCAGCTCCCGCGATCTCAACTACGAGCAGTACTTC. Translating it yields CASSSRDLNYEQYF.

The chain carries TRBV28 and TRBJ1-3; unclear D gene. Germline CDR1 MDHEN, CDR2 SYDVKM. The CDR3 sequence is 16 residues long. Trimming shortened V by 3 bases and J by 0 bases, and 12 bases separated the two germline ends. The CDR3 reads CASSLVVPNSGNTIYF. Here the CDR3 DNA reads TGTGCCAGCAGTTTGGTCGTGCCCAACTCTGGAAACACCATATATTTT.

V gene TRBV27 combines with J gene TRBJ2-2; TRBD1 is a possible D gene (6 bases). The V end was cut by 6 bases, the J end by 7 bases, with 9 bases between. CDR1 is MNHEY, CDR2 SMNVEV, per germline (reference sequence). This CDR3 is built from 12 residues. CDR3 protein: CASRPQGGELFF. CDR3 sequence (DNA): TGTGCCAGCAGACCACAGGGCGGGGAGCTGTTTTTT.

This clone was recorded a few times. The chain is built from TRBV10-3 and TRBJ1-1; 7 bases map to TRBD1. CDR3 size: 14 residues. CDR1 is ENHRY, CDR2 SYGVKD, per germline. Trimming took 6 bases from V and 1 from J; bases not matched to a gene: 5. The CDR3 DNA is TGTGCCATCAGGCGACAGGGAGCGAACACTGAAGCTTTCTTT. The encoded protein is CAIRRQGANTEAFF.

The CDR3 loop reads CASSSDPGRVNEKLFF. CDR3 in DNA: TGTGCCAGCAGCTCCGATCCGGGACGGGTAAATGAAAAACTGTTTTTT. The genes are TRBV5-8 and TRBJ1-4; TRBD1 might be the D (5 bases). CDR3 size: 16 residues. Between the trimmed V and J ends, which lost 3 bases and 5 bases, there was a span of 17 bases. From germline, CDR1 is SGHTS and CDR2 YDEGEE. Looking up the rest from reference TRBV5-8 and TRBJ1-4 gives the full variable domain: EAGVTQSPTHLIKTRGQQATLRCSPISGHTSVYWYQQALGLGLQFLLWYDEGEERNRGNFPPRFSGRQFPNYSSELNVNALELEDSALYLCASSSDPGRVNEKLFFGSGTQLSVL.

The genes are TRBV28 and TRBJ1-2; tentatively, D is TRBD1 (5 bases). V was clipped by 5 bases and J by 8 bases, with 6 bases between them. CDR1 MDHEN and CDR2 SYDVKM come from the germline V gene. CDR3 length: 10 residues. CDR3 region: CASSNRGYTF. In nucleotides, the CDR3 is TGTGCCAGCAGTAACAGGGGCTACACCTTC.

V usage is TRBV7-2 and J usage is TRBJ2-5; D not certain. The CDR3 is 11 residues long. Trimming shortened V by 5 bases and J by 3 bases, and 4 bases separated the two germline ends. Germline V gene data show CDR1 as SGHTA and CDR2 as FQGNSA. DNA for the CDR3: TGTGCCAGCAGCCCAAAAGAGACCCAGTACTTC. Amino acids: CASSPKETQYF. The complete variable domain, with remaining parts taken from reference TRBV7-2 and TRBJ2-5, reads GAGVSQSPSNKVTEKGKDVELRCDPISGHTALYWYRQSLGQGLEFLIYFQGNSAPDKSGLPSDRFSAERTGGSVSTLTIQRTQQEDSAVYLCASSPKETQYFGPGTRLLVL.

V gene TRBV5-1 combines with J gene TRBJ2-3; the D is unclear. The length of the CDR3 is 15 residues. Germline-derived CDR1 and CDR2 are SGHRS and YFSETQ. Trimming removed 2 bases from V and 2 bases from J, with 12 bases in between. The CDR3 coding sequence is TGCGCCAGCAGCTTCAATGGGCAGCCCACAGATACGCAGTATTTT. Translation gives CASSFNGQPTDTQYF.

This clone has a handful of counts. The sample has other DNA sequences that encode this CDR3 too. The chain is built from TRBV7-3 and TRBJ1-1; D ambiguous. This CDR3 region has 13 residues. V dropped 2 bases and J dropped 5 bases, with 9 bases sitting between them. Germline CDR1 is SGHTA and CDR2 is FQGTGA. The CDR3 coding sequence is TGTGCCAGCAGCTTAGGTACAGCGACTGAAGCTTTCTTT. Translating it yields CASSLGTATEAFF.

The chain combines TRBV5-4 with TRBJ2-7; D call uncertain. CDR1 is SGHNT and CDR2 is YYREEE in the germline V gene (reference sequence). Trimming stripped 6 bases from V and 3 bases from J, with 10 bases between. The CDR3 extends over 12 amino acids. DNA of the CDR3: TGTGCCAGCAACCAAGTTGGCTACGAGCAGTACTTC. Protein: CASNQVGYEQYF.

The genes are TRBV4-3 and TRBJ2-7, with 10 nucleotides matching TRBD1. Germline V CDR1 and CDR2: LGHNA, YSLEER. The CDR3 extends over 14 amino acids. J lost 5 bases, V lost 4 bases, and 5 bases had no gene match. The CDR3 loop reads CASSLGTGDNEQYF. CDR3 DNA sequence: TGCGCCAGCAGCCTCGGGACAGGGGACAACGAGCAGTACTTC.

This clone was recorded once. V is TRBV27 and J is TRBJ2-2; D gene unclear. V was clipped by 3 bases and J by 6 bases, with 11 bases between them. CDR3 length equals 14 residues. CDR1 and CDR2 from the germline V gene are MNHEY and SMNVEV (reference sequence). CDR3 nucleotides: TGTGCCAGCAGTTTGAAGGGTTGGCCCGGGGAGCTGTTTTTT. Translated, it gives CASSLKGWPGELFF.

This chain connects TRBV11-2 to TRBJ2-3; the match to TRBD2 covers 15 bases. Germline assignment: CDR1 SGHAT and CDR2 FQNNGV. The CDR3 is 18 residues long. V lost 1 base, J lost 5 bases, and 7 bases stayed unmatched. CDR3 nucleotide sequence: TGTGCCAGCAGCTTAGGTCGGGGACTAGCGGGAGGTAAAGATACGCAGTATTTT. Residues: CASSLGRGLAGGKDTQYF.